This T cell receptor (beta chain) is drawn from a study of CD8 T cells in ankylosing spondylitis. Using quantitative 5'-RACE with molecular barcodes, the authors made TCR beta libraries. One entry per CDR3 protein results from TCRdb running MiXCR on the 5' RACE reads. The top ten hold 15% to 20% of the sample, which has a few hundred thousand distinct CDR3 sequences, about a fifth seen once. Germline CDR1 is SGHRS and CDR2 is YFSETQ. The CDR3 runs to 16 residues. Trimming shortened V by 4 bases and J by 7 bases, and 21 bases separated the two germline ends. Whole-study findings and limits: Disease-associated clonotypes exhibited CD8+ identity and were relatively infrequent in peripheral blood. A TCR beta motif made of fewer than 10 highly homologous variants seemed typical of ankylosing spondylitis blood.

A note on this clonotype: What it binds is not known.

The source of this sequence is a male donor with ankylosing spondylitis. The chain has TRBV5-1 and TRBJ2-1; the D gene is possibly TRBD2 (7 bases). The sample consisted of blood, either unsorted or a sorted T cell fraction (not recorded which). CDR3: CASSPPEGGMENEQFF. CDR3 nucleotides: TGCGCCAGCAGCCCCCCCGAGGGGGGGATGGAGAATGAGCAGTTCTTC. The full variable domain, completed using reference TRBV5-1 and TRBJ2-1, is KAGVTQTPRYLIKTRGQQVTLSCSPISGHRSVSWYQQTPGQGLQFLFEYFSETQRNKGNFPGRFSGRQFSNSRSEMNVSTLELGDSALYLCASSPPEGGMENEQFFGPGTRLTVL.